This TCR beta chain was identified during a study of shared clonotypes between healthy human individuals. The overall study: Aged between 18 and 49, the donors were two women and a few men. CD8 memory received one plate per donor, CD8 naive two, CD4 memory three and CD4 naive three. Study-level findings and limits: Sequencing depth was a factor that was expected to affect clonotype sharing among donors.

The table lists this clone with a few counts. The antigen is not known. Each sample came from a Caucasian adult donor living in Nashville, Tennessee. TCRdb keeps only in-frame clones here, not all; method: immunoSEQ multiplex PCR. The repertoire consists of 90,000 to 120,000 clones, with 55% to 70% occurring once and the leading ten covering almost 25%. V was pared by 2 bases and J by 6 bases, with 1 base of the junction left unmatched. There are 15 residues in the CDR3. Germline V CDR1 and CDR2: MNHNS, SASEGT. The receptor was isolated from a woman younger than 45 in good health. The specimen was memory CD8+ T cells sorted from blood. This sample's subset: CD45RO+ cells pooled with CCR7-negative TemRA cells. This rearrangement joins TRBV6-1 to TRBJ2-2, with 12 bases that match TRBD2. The CDR3 sequence: CASSELAGGPGELFF. The CDR3 bases are TGTGCCAGCAGTGAACTAGCGGGAGGGCCCGGGGAGCTGTTTTTT.